Given below is one TCR beta chain in context. Its antigen is currently unknown. This sample was taken from a study of OX40 agonist ivuxolimab in advanced cancers. Whole-study context: In three patients, partial responses were observed, one with hepatocellular carcinoma and two with cutaneous melanoma.

Study results and limitations: Expanded clones belonging to CD8+ T cells outnumbered, on average, those of CD4+.

The method was immunoSEQ multiplex PCR; TCRdb's version includes in-frame clones alone and lacks a portion of them. The data show 70,000 to 100,000 clones, 89% seen once. V shed 2 bases and J shed 0 bases, with 11 bases lying between them. Germline V gives CDR1 MNHNY, CDR2 SVGAGI (reference sequence). This CDR3 is built from 16 residues. This sequence joins TRBV6-6 and TRBJ1-3, with TRBD1 as a possible D gene (6 bases). The TCR originated in an adult with an advanced solid tumor such as melanoma, head and neck, liver or kidney cancer. The sequencing used CD4+ or CD8+ T cells sorted from blood, collected in a trial of the OX40 agonist ivuxolimab. The CDR3: CASSYARGGSGNTIYF. Here the CDR3 DNA reads TGTGCCAGCAGTTACGCCAGAGGGGGCTCTGGAAACACCATATATTTT.